Listed below are T cell receptor beta chains from one sample, sequenced in a study of T cell responses to AZD1222 COVID-19 vaccine. The protocol was immunoSEQ multiplex PCR, while the TCRdb copy is restricted to in-frame clones and leaves out a portion. Of 130,000 to 150,000 clones in the sample, nearly 90% were seen once. This specimen was peripheral blood, taken on day 0 of AZD1222 vaccination. These receptors originate from an adult in good health. Each CDR3 is given with its conserved first and last residue. The D gene is left open where the match is weak.

D gene	V gene	CDR3 protein
-	TRBV9	CASSVQTAAQETQYF
-	TRBV3-1/TRBV3-2	CASSLTQTVLYNSPLHF
-	TRBV5-4	CASSLWGRGTGYTF
TRBD2	TRBV6-6	CASSRLAGTYEQYF
TRBD1	TRBV5-4	CASSTGTAVEKLFF
-	TRBV18	CASSPGGRNQPQHF
-	TRBV18	CASSRPGGPNEKLFF
-	TRBV7-2	CASSLQQASSTEAFF
-	TRBV7-2	CASSLGPMAANYGYTF
-	TRBV7-2	CASSRTRNTGELFF
-	TRBV2	CASRKTAGWADTQYF
TRBD1	TRBV5-4	CASTAGQGTEYGYTF
-	TRBV6-5	CATSGGQGNQPQHF
-	TRBV2	CASSDSHTEAFF